The 22 T cell receptor beta chains given below trace back to one sample, sequenced in a study of chemoradiotherapy in HPV16-positive cancers. TCRdb's copy holds only in-frame clones and misses some; the assay was immunoSEQ multiplex PCR. The sample has approximately 9,400 clones; 60% to 80% are singletons. This sample was obtained from a patient who underwent chemoradiotherapy. These receptors all stem from a human donor with HPV-associated anogenital cancer.

In this sample, this clone turned up once. This chain connects TRBV23-1 to TRBJ2-3; D may be TRBD1 or TRBD2 (5 bases each). TRBV23-1 is noted as an ORF with a role that remains uncertain. The CDR3 has 15 residues. Trimming stripped 8 bases from V and 0 bases from J, with 15 bases between. In nucleotides, the CDR3 is TGCGCCAGCGGGTTGAGGGGAGTAAGCACAGATACGCAGTATTTT. Translated, it gives CASGLRGVSTDTQYF.

The rearrangement joins TRBV15 to TRBJ2-7, with TRBD2 matching over 8 bases. CDR1 and CDR2 (germline): LNHNV, YYDKDF (reference sequence). The CDR3 covers 15 residues. V trimming: 0 bases; J trimming: 3 bases; junction bases outside the gene matches: 4. This CDR3 reads CATSRDPGGGYEQYF. CDR3 nucleotides: TGTGCCACCAGCAGAGATCCGGGGGGGGGCTACGAGCAGTACTTC.

The chain uses TRBV4-1 and TRBJ1-1; no clear D. This CDR3 has 15 amino acids. CDR1 and CDR2 from the germline V gene are MGHRA and YSYEKL. Trimming left V 2 bases short and J 7 bases short, with 17 bases between. The CDR3 sequence is CASSQREGLLGEAFF. CDR3 nucleotide sequence: TGCGCCAGCAGCCAAAGGGAGGGCCTTTTGGGTGAAGCTTTCTTT.

This chain links TRBV4-3 with TRBJ1-1, with unresolved D. CDR3 length: 13 residues. Germline CDR1 and CDR2: LGHNA and YSLEER. Trimming shortened V by 2 bases and J by 4 bases, and 8 bases separated the two germline ends. Here the CDR3 DNA reads TGCGCCAGCAGCCAAACTGTGGGCACTGAAGCTTTCTTT. It is translated as CASSQTVGTEAFF.

The rearrangement links TRBV7-9 to TRBJ2-2, with TRBD1 matching 9 bases. This CDR3 contains 16 residues. CDR1 and CDR2 (germline): SEHNR, FQNEAQ (reference sequence). V gave up 5 bases and J gave up 4 bases; unmatched junction bases: 8. CDR3 protein: CASSELGQGGTGELFF. CDR3 in DNA: TGTGCCAGCAGCGAATTGGGACAGGGAGGCACCGGGGAGCTGTTTTTT.

This clone was detected only a few times. The chain employs TRBV6-1 and TRBJ2-1; the D is unclear. V was clipped by 3 bases and J by 4 bases, with 10 bases between them. There are 14 residues in the CDR3. From germline, CDR1 is MNHNS and CDR2 SASEGT. CDR3: CASSEVGPYNEQFF. The CDR3 DNA sequence: TGTGCCAGCAGTGAGGTGGGTCCTTACAATGAGCAGTTCTTC.

The chain is built from TRBV7-2 and TRBJ2-5, with 8 bases lining up with TRBD2. V lost 5 bases and J lost 5; bases outside the gene matches: 10. Looked up from germline, CDR1 is SGHTA and CDR2 is FQGNSA. The CDR3 has 15 amino acids. CDR3 region: CASSPRTSPRETQYF. The CDR3 nucleotides read TGTGCCAGCAGCCCCAGGACTAGCCCCCGTGAGACCCAGTACTTC.

The chain couples TRBV11-2 to TRBJ2-7; a weak D match, TRBD1 (7 bases). The CDR3 spans 15 residues. V shed 3 bases and J shed 0 bases, with 12 bases lying between them. Germline CDR1 and CDR2: SGHAT and FQNNGV. Here the CDR3 DNA reads TGTGCCAGCAGCTTCGCGCAGGGGGGCTCCTACGAGCAGTACTTC. Translated: CASSFAQGGSYEQYF.

This clone was seen once. The J gene is TRBJ2-1, the V gene TRBV7-9; the D is unclear. This CDR3 is built from 13 residues. Per germline, CDR1 SEHNR and CDR2 FQNEAQ (reference sequence). V lost 2 bases and J 10 bases, leaving 12 bases between the germline ends. The CDR3 here is CASSLLIDQEQFF. CDR3 nucleotide sequence: TGTGCCAGCAGCTTATTAATCGATCAAGAGCAGTTCTTC.

This chain joins TRBV6-1 and TRBJ1-1; possible D gene TRBD1, 6 bases. Trimming removed 4 bases at V and 3 bases at J, with 9 bases between. This CDR3 has 13 amino acids. From germline, CDR1 is MNHNS and CDR2 SASEGT. This chain's CDR3 is CASSGHRDTEAFF. The CDR3 bases are TGTGCCAGCAGTGGTCACAGGGACACTGAAGCTTTCTTT.

The CDR3 bases are TGCGCCAGCAGCCTACTAGCGGGGGTCTATGAGCAGTTCTTC. It translates to CASSLLAGVYEQFF. The chain is built from TRBV4-1 and TRBJ2-1; TRBD2 matches 11 bases. This CDR3 contains 14 residues. With V trimmed by 4 bases and J by 8 bases, 4 bases remained unmatched. CDR1 is MGHRA, CDR2 YSYEKL, per germline.

The chain couples TRBV5-6 to TRBJ1-5; D gene uncertain. Looked up from germline, CDR1 is SGHDT and CDR2 is YYEEEE. The length of the CDR3 is 17 residues. The V end was cut by 3 bases, the J end by 0 bases, with 16 bases between. CDR3 protein: CASSYGQARLSNQPQHF. For the CDR3, the DNA is TGTGCCAGCAGCTATGGTCAGGCCCGCCTTAGCAATCAGCCCCAGCATTTT.

The chain combines TRBV19 with TRBJ2-2, with a weak D call TRBD1 (5 bases). Trimming pared 6 bases from V and 6 bases from J, leaving 17 bases between. Looked up from germline, CDR1 is LNHDA and CDR2 is SQIVND (reference sequence). CDR3 length equals 15 residues. This CDR3 reads CASRPQGIGAGELFF. The CDR3 DNA reads TGTGCCAGTAGACCTCAGGGAATCGGCGCCGGGGAGCTGTTTTTT.

The rearrangement joins TRBV2 to TRBJ2-2; D is uncertain. CDR1 is SNHLY, CDR2 FYNNEI, per germline. Trimming cost V 6 bases and J 5 bases, with 13 bases left between them. The length of the CDR3 is 14 residues. Written as DNA, the CDR3 is TGTGCCAGCAGCTTAACGGTCCTTACCGGGGAGCTGTTTTTT. Its protein is CASSLTVLTGELFF.

As for this clone: One junction end disagrees with the germline gene, perhaps due to a read error. The chain combines TRBV7-7 with TRBJ2-1, with 12 bases matching TRBD2. The CDR3 has 15 amino acids. In germline, CDR1 is SSHAT, CDR2 FNYEAQ (reference sequence). In DNA form, the CDR3 reads TGTGCTAGCAGTCTCGGACTAGCGGGAACCAATGAGCAGTTCTTC. Translating it yields CASSLGLAGTNEQFF.

This chain connects TRBV27 to TRBJ2-1, with 10 positions matching TRBD2. CDR1 is MNHEY, CDR2 SMNVEV, per germline (reference sequence). Trimming at V came to 5 bases and at J to 3 bases, leaving 13 bases not matched to a gene. The CDR3 runs to 18 residues. For the CDR3, the DNA is TGTGCCAGCAGTCCAAGCGGGGGGGCCGGGTTTCGCTACAATGAGCAGTTCTTC. This encodes CASSPSGGAGFRYNEQFF.

This chain connects TRBV19 to TRBJ2-5; 10 positions match TRBD2. This CDR3 spans 16 amino acids. The germline CDR1 and CDR2 sequences are LNHDA and SQIVND (reference sequence). Unmatched junction bases numbered 8, after V lost 2 bases and J lost 5 bases. CDR3 sequence reads: CASSIRASGSRETQYF. The DNA of the CDR3 is TGTGCCAGTAGTATAAGAGCTAGCGGGAGTCGGGAGACCCAGTACTTC.

The rearrangement uses TRBV9 and TRBJ2-3, with 12 positions matching TRBD2. The J segment lost 5 bases and the V segment lost 3 bases, leaving 7 bases of the junction unmatched. The CDR3 covers 16 residues. Germline V lookup: CDR1 SGDLS, CDR2 YYNGEE. Written as DNA, the CDR3 is TGTGCCAGCAGCGGCTGGACTAGCGGGGACCGAGATACGCAGTATTTT. Encoded protein: CASSGWTSGDRDTQYF.

The gene calls are TRBV5-4 and TRBJ2-7, with 9 bases matching TRBD2. V gave up 0 bases and J gave up 4 bases; unmatched junction bases: 5. The germline gives CDR1 SGHNT, CDR2 YYREEE (reference sequence). This CDR3 contains 15 residues. The CDR3 DNA follows: TGTGCCAGCAGCTTGGCAGGCGGGGGGGCTTACGAGCAGTACTTC. As protein: CASSLAGGGAYEQYF.

This chain connects TRBV7-9 to TRBJ1-2, with D possibly being TRBD1 (6 bases). V lost 10 bases and J lost 6, with 21 bases in between. Germline assignment: CDR1 SEHNR and CDR2 FQNEAQ (reference sequence). This CDR3 is 14 amino acids long. CDR3 DNA: TGTGCCACCTCCTCAGGTGGAGGGGGTCATGGCTACACCTTC. Translating gives CATSSGGGGHGYTF.

The V and J genes are TRBV7-2 and TRBJ1-2; tentative D call: TRBD1 (5 bases). Trimming took 1 base from V and 8 from J, leaving 17 bases between them. CDR3 size: 15 residues. CDR1 is SGHTA, CDR2 FQGNSA, per germline. This chain's CDR3 is CASSLVGGDSYGYTF. CDR3 bases: TGTGCCAGCAGCTTAGTTGGAGGGGACTCCTACGGCTACACCTTC. Full variable domain (remainder filled in from reference TRBV7-2 and TRBJ1-2): GAGVSQSPSNKVTEKGKDVELRCDPISGHTALYWYRQSLGQGLEFLIYFQGNSAPDKSGLPSDRFSAERTGGSVSTLTIQRTQQEDSAVYLCASSLVGGDSYGYTFGSGTRLTVV.

The gene calls are TRBV7-6 and TRBJ1-4; D perhaps matches TRBD1 (6 bases). CDR1 SGHVS and CDR2 FNYEAQ come from the germline V gene. Trimming shortened V by 4 bases and J by 5 bases, and 14 bases separated the two germline ends. This CDR3 is 15 amino acids long. The CDR3 region has the DNA TGTGCCAGCAGCTCCCAGGGGACTGGAAATGAAAAACTGTTTTTT. It is translated as CASSSQGTGNEKLFF.